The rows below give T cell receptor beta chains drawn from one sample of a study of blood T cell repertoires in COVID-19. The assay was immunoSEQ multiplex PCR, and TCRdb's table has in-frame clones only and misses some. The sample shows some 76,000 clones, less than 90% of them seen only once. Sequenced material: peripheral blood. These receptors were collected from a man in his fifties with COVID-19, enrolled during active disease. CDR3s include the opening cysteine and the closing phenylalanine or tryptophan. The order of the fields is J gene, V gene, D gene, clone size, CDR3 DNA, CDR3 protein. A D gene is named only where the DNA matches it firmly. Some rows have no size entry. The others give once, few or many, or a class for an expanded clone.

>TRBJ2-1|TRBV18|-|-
TGTGCCAGCTCACCACGAGGTGAGCAGTTCTTC
CASSPRGEQFF
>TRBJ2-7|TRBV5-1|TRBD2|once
TGCGCCAGCAGCTTGCGGCCTAGCGGGGGCCGCGACGAGCAGTACTTC
CASSLRPSGGRDEQYF
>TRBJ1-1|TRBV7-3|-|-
TGTGCCAGCAGCTCAACCGGACTGGCTGAAGCTTTCTTT
CASSSTGLAEAFF
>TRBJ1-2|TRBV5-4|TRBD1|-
TGTGCCATGTTGGACAGGGGGGCTAACTATGGCTACACCTTC
CAMLDRGANYGYTF
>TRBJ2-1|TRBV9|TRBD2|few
TGTGCCAGCAGCGTAGTAGCGGGAGATTTAATCTTC
CASSVVAGDLIF
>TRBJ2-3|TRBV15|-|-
TGTGCCACCAGCAGAGTCACGGGGGTCTCGCAGTATTTT
CATSRVTGVSQYF
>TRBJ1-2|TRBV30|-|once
TGTGCCTGGAGTGTGCGGGGGGCGCTTGGCTACACCTTC
CAWSVRGALGYTF
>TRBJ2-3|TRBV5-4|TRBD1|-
TGTGCCAGCAGCTTGAAGAGGGGGCTGTTTGGGGCAGATACGCAGTATTTT
CASSLKRGLFGADTQYF
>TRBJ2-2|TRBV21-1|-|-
TGCGCCAGCAGCAAGCTAGTCATGGACACCAGGGAGCTGTTTTTT
CASSKLVMDTRELFF
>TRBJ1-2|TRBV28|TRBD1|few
TGTGCCAGCACGGACAGGGGGCGGTCCGACTATGGCTACACCTTC
CASTDRGRSDYGYTF
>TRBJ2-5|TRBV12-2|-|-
TGTGCAAGTCGCGCTTATTTAACGCTAGCGGGACCGTTCCAAGAGACCCAGTACTTC
CASRAYLTLAGPFQETQYF
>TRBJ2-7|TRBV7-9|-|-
TGTGCCAGCAGCTTAGCTTCGGGTTTTTACGAGCAGTACTTC
CASSLASGFYEQYF
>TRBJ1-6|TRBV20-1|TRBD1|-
TGCAGTGCTAGTCCGCAGGGGGCTGGTTCACCCCTCCACTTT
CSASPQGAGSPLHF
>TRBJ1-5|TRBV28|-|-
TGTGCCAGCAGTCTGAGGAAATTACCAAGCGGGAATCAGCCCCAGCATTTT
CASSLRKLPSGNQPQHF
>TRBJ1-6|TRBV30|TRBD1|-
TGTGCCTGGATTGGACAGGGCTTGGCTAATTCACCCCTCCACTTT
CAWIGQGLANSPLHF
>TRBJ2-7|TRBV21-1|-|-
TGTGCCAGCAGCGGTCACACACGGGACAGCTCCTACGAGCAGTACTTC
CASSGHTRDSSYEQYF
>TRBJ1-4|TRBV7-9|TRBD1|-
TGTGCCAGCAGCTTAGAGGACAGGGCGGTCGAAAAACTGTTTTTT
CASSLEDRAVEKLFF
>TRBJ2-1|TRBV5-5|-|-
TGTGCCAGCAGCCTATCGGGTACAAACGCCTACAATGAGCAGTTCTTC
CASSLSGTNAYNEQFF